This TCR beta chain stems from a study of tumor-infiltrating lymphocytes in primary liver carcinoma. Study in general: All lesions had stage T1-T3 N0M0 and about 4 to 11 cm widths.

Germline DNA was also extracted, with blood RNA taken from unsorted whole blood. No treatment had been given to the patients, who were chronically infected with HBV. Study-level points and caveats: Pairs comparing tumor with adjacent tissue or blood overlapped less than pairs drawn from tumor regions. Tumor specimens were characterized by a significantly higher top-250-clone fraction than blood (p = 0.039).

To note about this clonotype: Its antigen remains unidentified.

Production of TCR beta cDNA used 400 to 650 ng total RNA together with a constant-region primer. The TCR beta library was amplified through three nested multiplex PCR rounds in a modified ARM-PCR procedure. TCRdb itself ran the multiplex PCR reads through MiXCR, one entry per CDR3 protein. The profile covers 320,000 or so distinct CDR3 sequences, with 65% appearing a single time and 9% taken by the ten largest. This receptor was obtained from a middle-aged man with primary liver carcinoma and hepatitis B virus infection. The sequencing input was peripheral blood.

The CDR3 here is CASSFSGETQYF. The CDR3 DNA reads TGCGCCAGCAGCTTCTCAGGAGAGACCCAGTACTTC. This chain joins TRBV5-1 and TRBJ2-5; D gene unclear. The germline gives CDR1 SGHRS, CDR2 YFSETQ. This CDR3 is built from 12 residues. The germline V and J ends were trimmed by 2 bases and 4 bases, with 6 bases remaining between them. The full variable domain, rest sourced from reference TRBV5-1 and TRBJ2-5, is KAGVTQTPRYLIKTRGQQVTLSCSPISGHRSVSWYQQTPGQGLQFLFEYFSETQRNKGNFPGRFSGRQFSNSRSEMNVSTLELGDSALYLCASSFSGETQYFGPGTRLLVL.